This TCR beta chain was observed in a study of patients and donors after allogeneic stem cell transplantation. TCRdb reprocessed the RT-PCR reads via MiXCR and lists one record per CDR3 protein. The profile shows approximately 200,000 distinct CDR3 sequences, over 30% of them singletons. Source material: blood, either unsorted or a sorted T cell fraction (not recorded which). This clonotype was sampled from a human donor who was either an allogeneic HSCT recipient or a stem cell or donor lymphocyte infusion donor (not recorded which). It is not recorded whose cells these are; they may come from a transplant donor.

CDR3: CASSLALGTSGEQFF. CDR3 DNA: TGTGCCAGCAGTTTAGCGCTTGGGACTAGCGGTGAGCAGTTCTTC. The chain combines TRBV12-3 or TRBV12-4 with TRBJ2-1, with 11 bases lining up with TRBD2. This CDR3 spans 15 amino acids. The trim removed 0 bases at V and 9 bases at J, leaving 4 bases unmatched.